The rows below give T cell receptor beta chains drawn from one sample of a study of control samples from healthy donors and cancer patients. TCRdb keeps only in-frame clones here, not all; method: immunoSEQ multiplex PCR. The profile shows around 100,000 clones, approximately 84% of them singletons. Sequencing used blood. The receptors shown here come from a woman aged 45 to 65 in good health. CDR3s include the opening cysteine and the closing phenylalanine or tryptophan. D genes are given only for firm matches. Only part of the rows carry a size: once, few, many, or a class if the clone is expanded.

j_gene,d_gene,v_gene,abundance,CDR3nt,CDR3aa
TRBJ2-1,TRBD2,TRBV9,NA,TGTGCCAGCAGCGTAGTTGGCGGGAGCTCCTACAATGAGCAGTTCTTC,CASSVVGGSSYNEQFF
TRBJ1-2,TRBD1,TRBV10-2,NA,TGCGCCAGCAAAGGCGCAGGGGGTAACTATGGCTACACCTTC,CASKGAGGNYGYTF
TRBJ1-2,NA,TRBV6-5,NA,TGTGCCAGCAGTTTAGCCACAGGGCTAAACTATGGCTACACCTTC,CASSLATGLNYGYTF
TRBJ2-7,NA,TRBV15,NA,TGTGCCACCAGCAGACGTCCACAGGGAGTGCAGTACTTC,CATSRRPQGVQYF
TRBJ2-3,NA,TRBV11-3,NA,TGTGCCAGCAGCTTAGGGACGAGAGCGGGAGATACGCAGTATTTT,CASSLGTRAGDTQYF
TRBJ2-3,TRBD2,TRBV11-3,once,TGTGCCAGCAGCCCAACGGGTGGTAGCGGGGGAGATACGCAGTATTTT,CASSPTGGSGGDTQYF
TRBJ1-1,NA,TRBV15,NA,TGTGCCACCAGCAGAGATGGAGGCACTGAAGCTTTCTTT,CATSRDGGTEAFF
TRBJ2-4,TRBD2,TRBV27,NA,TGTGCCAGCAGTTTAACGGCTAGCGGGGGGCTAGCCAAAAACATTCAGTACTTC,CASSLTASGGLAKNIQYF
TRBJ1-1,NA,TRBV14,NA,TGTGCCAGCCAAAGGGACCTATTGAACACTGAAGCTTTCTTT,CASQRDLLNTEAFF
TRBJ2-5,NA,TRBV5-5,NA,TGTGCCAGCAGCCTCTCTCCGGGGGCGAAAGAGACCCAGTACTTC,CASSLSPGAKETQYF
TRBJ1-4,NA,TRBV30,NA,TGTGCCTGGGGACGACGACAGGCAGAGAAGGAAAAACTGTTTTTT,CAWGRRQAEKEKLFF
TRBJ1-5,TRBD1,TRBV30,few,TGTGCCTGGAGTCCCGGACAGGTGAAGAATCAGCCCCAGCATTTT,CAWSPGQVKNQPQHF
TRBJ1-1,NA,TRBV5-4,NA,TGTGCCAGCAGCTCACCGTTAGCTCCCTGGGAAGCTTTCTTT,CASSSPLAPWEAFF
TRBJ2-5,TRBD2,TRBV30,NA,TGTGCCTGTAGCGGGAGAAGAGGGACCCAGTACTTC,CACSGRRGTQYF
TRBJ1-1,NA,TRBV6-1,NA,TGTGCCAGCAGTGAAAAACGGGGTACCACTGAAGCTTTCTTT,CASSEKRGTTEAFF
TRBJ2-1,TRBD2,TRBV7-3,NA,TGTGCCAGCAGCCCCACAGTTAGCGGGGGGGCCGCTGAGCAGTTCTTC,CASSPTVSGGAAEQFF
TRBJ2-3,NA,TRBV5-1,NA,TGCGCCAGCAGCTTCTCAACAGATACGCAGTATTTT,CASSFSTDTQYF
TRBJ2-5,NA,TRBV5-4,NA,TGTGCCAGCAGCTACCAGGGATGGGAGACCCAGTACTTC,CASSYQGWETQYF
TRBJ2-7,TRBD1,TRBV2,NA,TGTGCCAGCAGGGTTAGGACAGGTCCAGGCTACGAGCAGTACTTC,CASRVRTGPGYEQYF
TRBJ1-6,NA,TRBV23-1,NA,TGCGAGGACCAGGGGTGGGTGTCACCCCTCCACTTT,CEDQGWVSPLHF
TRBJ2-5,TRBD2,TRBV7-9,NA,TGTGCCAGCAGCCCCGGGGGGGAAGAAGAGACCCAGTACTTC,CASSPGGEEETQYF
TRBJ1-1,TRBD1,TRBV2,NA,TGTGCCAGCACGGGACAGGGGTACACTGAAGCTTTCTTT,CASTGQGYTEAFF
TRBJ1-1,NA,TRBV6-5,NA,TGTGCCAGCACCCCTGAGGTGAACACTGAAGCTTTCTTT,CASTPEVNTEAFF
TRBJ1-1,TRBD1,TRBV19,NA,TGTGCCAGTAGGAGTACAGGGGTAACTGAAGCTTTCTTT,CASRSTGVTEAFF
TRBJ2-1,TRBD2,TRBV4-3,NA,TGCGCCAGCAGCCAGGGAATGGGGTATAGCGGGAGGGCCTCTGATGAGCAGTTCTTC,CASSQGMGYSGRASDEQFF
TRBJ2-3,NA,TRBV7-2,NA,TGTGCCAGCTCCCTATACACAGATACGCAGTATTTT,CASSLYTDTQYF
TRBJ2-3,NA,TRBV5-5,NA,TGTGCCAGCAGCTTGGTGTGGGACCGAGCGCAGTATTTT,CASSLVWDRAQYF
TRBJ2-1,NA,TRBV29-1,NA,TGCAGCGTCCCCCGGGCCTTGGGGAATGAGCAGTTCTTC,CSVPRALGNEQFF
TRBJ1-2,NA,TRBV6-5,once,TGTGCCAGCAGTCTCGGACGGCCTAACTATGGCTACACCTTC,CASSLGRPNYGYTF
TRBJ2-5,NA,TRBV13,NA,TGTGCCAGCAGCCAAGGACAGCAAGAGACCCAGTACTTC,CASSQGQQETQYF
TRBJ2-6,NA,TRBV11-3,NA,TGTGCCAGCGGCCCTCGGGGCTCTGGGGCCAACGTCCTGACTTTC,CASGPRGSGANVLTF
TRBJ2-5,NA,TRBV6-5,NA,TGTGCCAGCAAGGAGTGGGATACAGCTCAAGAGACCCAGTACTTC,CASKEWDTAQETQYF
TRBJ2-1,NA,TRBV12-3/TRBV12-4,NA,TGTGCCAGCACCTACCGGCTTGAGCAGTTCTTC,CASTYRLEQFF
TRBJ2-2,NA,TRBV12-5,NA,TGTGCTAGTGGTTTGTTAGGTTCCACCGGGGAGCTGTTTTTT,CASGLLGSTGELFF
TRBJ2-3,NA,TRBV4-1,NA,TGCGCCAGCAGCCACCCCTCTGGAGCGGACCTCACAGATACGCAGTATTTT,CASSHPSGADLTDTQYF
TRBJ1-2,NA,TRBV5-6,NA,TGTGCCAGCAGCTTGGTTTGGTACAGCAACCCCTTCGGTGGCTACACCTTC,CASSLVWYSNPFGGYTF
TRBJ2-5,NA,TRBV7-9,NA,TGTGCCAGCAGCTTAGGGGGGCTTGAGGAGACCCAGTACTTC,CASSLGGLEETQYF
TRBJ1-1,TRBD1,TRBV7-2,NA,TGTGCCAGCAGCCAGGGGGTGTGGGCTTTCTTT,CASSQGVWAFF
TRBJ1-1,NA,TRBV7-9,once,TGTGCCAGCAGACAAATCCTGGGGGGGGTCGGCGACACTGAAGCTTTCTTT,CASRQILGGVGDTEAFF
TRBJ2-1,NA,TRBV11-3,NA,TGTGCCAGCAGCCACCGAGGAGGACGGGAGCAGTTCTTC,CASSHRGGREQFF
TRBJ1-2,TRBD1,TRBV24-1,NA,TGTGCCACCAGTGATAGGGACAGGGGCTATGGCTACACCTTC,CATSDRDRGYGYTF
TRBJ2-5,TRBD2,TRBV9,NA,TGTGCCAGCAGCTTAGTCCCATTGGACGGGAGGGAGACCCAGTACTTC,CASSLVPLDGRETQYF
TRBJ1-5,NA,TRBV7-9,NA,TGTGCCAGCAGCTTAGAGGGCGGCAATCAGCCCCAGCATTTT,CASSLEGGNQPQHF
TRBJ2-5,NA,TRBV11-2,NA,TGTGCCAGCAGCTTAGGCCCAGGGGCGGAAGAGACCCAGTACTTC,CASSLGPGAEETQYF
TRBJ2-3,NA,TRBV5-5,NA,TGTGCCAGCAGCTTCATGCGGCTGGGATCCCAAGATACGCAGTATTTT,CASSFMRLGSQDTQYF
TRBJ1-2,NA,TRBV18,NA,TGTGCCAGCTCACCCCAGGGGCATGGCTACACCTTC,CASSPQGHGYTF
TRBJ2-5,TRBD2,TRBV5-4,few,TGTGCCAGCAGCAAACCGGGAGGGAGAGAGACCCAGTACTTC,CASSKPGGRETQYF
TRBJ1-5,TRBD1,TRBV30,NA,TGTGCCTGGAAGGGGACAGGGGGTCAGCCCCAGCATTTT,CAWKGTGGQPQHF
TRBJ1-2,NA,TRBV5-1,NA,TGCGCCAGCAGCTTGGGGACGGGGGGACAAGCAGGTGGCTACACCTTC,CASSLGTGGQAGGYTF
TRBJ2-3,NA,TRBV7-9,NA,TGTGCCAGCAGCCCAATTAGCGGTAGCACAGATACGCAGTATTTT,CASSPISGSTDTQYF
TRBJ2-7,NA,TRBV11-2,NA,TGTGCCAGCAGCATAAGGACAGAGGGGTACGAGCAGTACTTC,CASSIRTEGYEQYF
TRBJ1-1,TRBD1,TRBV4-2,NA,TGTGCCAGCAGCCTGTTACAGGGGGATCAAGTTGAAGCTTTCTTT,CASSLLQGDQVEAFF
TRBJ2-1,TRBD1,TRBV6-5,NA,TGTGCCAGCAGTTACGACAGGGGCGGCTACAATGAGCAGTTCTTC,CASSYDRGGYNEQFF
TRBJ1-5,NA,TRBV28,few,TGTGCCAGCAGTTCGTGGTGGGGGAATCAGCCCCAGCATTTT,CASSSWWGNQPQHF
TRBJ2-3,NA,TRBV19,NA,TGTGCCAGTAGTTCCCGTGGGTCAGGATCTAGCACAGATACGCAGTATTTT,CASSSRGSGSSTDTQYF
TRBJ1-2,NA,TRBV30,NA,TGTGCCTGGAGGGTGAACTATGGCTACACCTTC,CAWRVNYGYTF
TRBJ1-4,NA,TRBV11-2,NA,TGTGCCAGCAGCTTGGCGCGAGGTTACGAAAAACTGTTTTTT,CASSLARGYEKLFF
TRBJ1-1,TRBD1,TRBV18,NA,TGTGCCAGCTCCCCCGACAGGGGGCAAGCTTTCTTT,CASSPDRGQAFF
TRBJ2-2,NA,TRBV27,few,TGTGCCAGCAGTTTGGAGGCCATCACCGGGGAGCTGTTTTTT,CASSLEAITGELFF